These T cell receptor beta chains were read from a single sample in a study of sequential checkpoint blockade in melanoma. The assay was immunoSEQ multiplex PCR, and TCRdb's table has in-frame clones only and misses some. This sample has 10,000 to 15,000 clones, with 60% to 80% found just once. Sequenced here: CD8+ T cells sorted from blood (inferred from file names), sampled from a patient given nivolumab and ipilimumab in sequence. The source of these receptors is a human donor with melanoma. Both conserved end residues are part of each CDR3. The D gene is left open where the match is weak. A clone size is listed for some rows: how often the clone was seen (once, few, many), or a class if it is expanded.

>.|TRBJ2-7|.|TRBV13
TGTGCCAGCAGCTCGAGCGGACCTAGAAACGAGCAGTACTTC
CASSSSGPRNEQYF
>.|TRBJ2-1|TRBD2|TRBV2
TGTGCCAGTCTAGGGACTAGTGTCAATGAGCAGTTCTTC
CASLGTSVNEQFF
>.|TRBJ1-2|TRBD1|TRBV5-1
TGCGCCAGCAGCTTGGGACCCGGGACAGGGAATGGCTACACCTTC
CASSLGPGTGNGYTF
>.|TRBJ2-5|TRBD2|TRBV9
TGTGCCAGCAGCGTGAGCGGGAGGTCCCAAGAGACCCAGTACTTC
CASSVSGRSQETQYF
>few|TRBJ2-7|.|TRBV5-5
TGTGCCAGCAGCTTGAAGGGACAAACAGTCTTACCCTACGAGCAGTACTTC
CASSLKGQTVLPYEQYF
>.|TRBJ2-2|TRBD2|TRBV19
TGTGCCAGTAGTATGTGGCTAGCGGGGGCCTTGGGCACCGGGGAGCTGTTTTTT
CASSMWLAGALGTGELFF
>few|TRBJ2-5|TRBD2|TRBV4-1
TGCGCCAGCAGCCAAAACCCCCCCCCGCGGGGGGAAGAGACCCAGTACTTC
CASSQNPPPRGEETQYF
>.|TRBJ1-2|TRBD1|TRBV6-5
TGTGCCAGCAGTTCGATAGACAGGGGTTTAAATGGCTACACCTTC
CASSSIDRGLNGYTF
>.|TRBJ2-1|TRBD2|TRBV6-5
TGTGCCAGCAGTTGGAGCGGGGGGGCCTACTACAATGAGCAGTTCTTC
CASSWSGGAYYNEQFF
>.|TRBJ2-2|.|TRBV10-2
TGCGCCAGCCTGTTAAGGGGCAACACCGGGGAGCTGTTTTTT
CASLLRGNTGELFF
>.|TRBJ2-1|TRBD2|TRBV25-1
TGTGCCAGCAGTCTGCGCAGCGGGAGGGGCAATGAGCAGTTCTTC
CASSLRSGRGNEQFF
>once|TRBJ2-7|.|TRBV7-2
TGTGCCAGCAGCTTAGAAGACAAGCCCTACGAGCAGTACTTC
CASSLEDKPYEQYF
>.|TRBJ1-6|.|TRBV7-9
TGTGCCAGCAGCCGGGATCCTAATTCACCCCTCCACTTT
CASSRDPNSPLHF
>few|TRBJ1-3|.|TRBV7-9
TGTGCCAGCAGCATACAGGCTGTTAGCTCTGGAAACACCATATATTTT
CASSIQAVSSGNTIYF
>.|TRBJ2-7|.|TRBV11-2
TGTGCCAGCAGCTTCGGGGGCTCCTACGAGCAGTACTTC
CASSFGGSYEQYF
>.|TRBJ2-1|TRBD2|TRBV9
TGTGCCAGCAGCGCCCACTCAGGCGGGGGTCGGGATGAGCAGTTCTTC
CASSAHSGGGRDEQFF
>.|TRBJ1-2|TRBD1|TRBV27
TGTGCCAGCAGTTCAGGGACAGAACCCCAATTCTATGGCTACACCTTC
CASSSGTEPQFYGYTF
>.|TRBJ1-2|TRBD1|TRBV11-2
TGTGCCAGCAGCTTAAGGGACAGGGTGAGGGGCTACACCTTC
CASSLRDRVRGYTF
>.|TRBJ2-1|TRBD2|TRBV9
TGTGCCAGCAGCGGCGGGGGGGGGAATGAGCAGTTCTTC
CASSGGGGNEQFF
>.|TRBJ2-1|TRBD2|TRBV9
TGTGCCAGCAGCGAGACTAGCGGGGGAAGCAGTGAGCAGTTCTTC
CASSETSGGSSEQFF
>.|TRBJ2-7|TRBD1|TRBV7-9
TGTGCCGTCACCCTCGACAGGGGATCCTACGAGCAGTACTTC
CAVTLDRGSYEQYF
>once|TRBJ2-5|TRBD2|TRBV5-4
TGTGCCAGCAGCTTGGAGCGGGGACGGGAGACCCAGTACTTC
CASSLERGRETQYF
>.|TRBJ1-6|.|TRBV4-2
TGTGCCAGCAGCCAAGTCCGGACAGAGAATTCACCCCTCCACTTT
CASSQVRTENSPLHF
>.|TRBJ1-2|TRBD1|TRBV4-1
TGCGCCAGCAGCCAAGTTGCCTCAGGGGGCAAGGGCTACACCTTC
CASSQVASGGKGYTF
>.|TRBJ1-1|TRBD1|TRBV28
TGTGCCAGCAGCTCACCGACAGGGGGCTACACTGAAGCTTTCTTT
CASSSPTGGYTEAFF
>.|TRBJ1-2|.|TRBV6-5
TGTGCCAGCAGTTACAGCCGAAACTATGGCTACACCTTC
CASSYSRNYGYTF
>.|TRBJ1-2|TRBD1|TRBV9
TGTGCCAGCAGCGTAGCTGGGGGGGGACAGGGATTTAGTGACTATGGCTACACCTTC
CASSVAGGGQGFSDYGYTF
>.|TRBJ1-2|.|TRBV29-1
TGCAGCGTTGCTGTCCCAGGGTTTCGGTTATATGGCTACACCTTC
CSVAVPGFRLYGYTF
>.|TRBJ2-5|TRBD2|TRBV7-6
TGTGCCAGCAGCTTAAGGTCAGGACTAGCGGGAACCCCCGGAGAGACCCAGTACTTC
CASSLRSGLAGTPGETQYF
>.|TRBJ1-2|.|TRBV27
TGTGCCAGCAGTCCGAGAGCTAACTATGGCTACACCTTC
CASSPRANYGYTF
>.|TRBJ2-7|TRBD1|TRBV5-4
TGTGCCAGCAGCTTGGGACAGGGGGACTACGAGCAGTACTTC
CASSLGQGDYEQYF
>once|TRBJ2-7|.|TRBV29-1
TGCAGCGTTGAAGGCCACGAGGTCGAGCAGTACTTC
CSVEGHEVEQYF
>few|TRBJ2-1|TRBD1|TRBV7-9
TGTGCCAGCAGCCGCGGGGACAGGGCTTACAATGAGCAGTTCTTC
CASSRGDRAYNEQFF
>.|TRBJ2-7|TRBD2|TRBV19
TGTGCCAGTAGTATAGCGGGAGGGTTATCCTACGAGCAGTACTTC
CASSIAGGLSYEQYF
>.|TRBJ2-5|.|TRBV7-7
TGTGCCGAGCCGGGTGCCGCCCAGTACTTC
CAEPGAAQYF
>.|TRBJ1-5|TRBD1|TRBV4-3
TGCGCCAGCAGCCAAGAGGGACAGCCCGAGCAGCCCCAGCATTTT
CASSQEGQPEQPQHF
>.|TRBJ1-1|.|TRBV30
TGTGCCTGGAGTGTACGGGGGGGTTCAACTGAAGCTTTCTTT
CAWSVRGGSTEAFF